The 12 T cell receptor beta chains in this list originate from one sample, sequenced in a study of regulatory T cells in long-lasting Graves disease (dated by TCRdb to about 2021). The protocol used for the library was multiplex PCR. These reads were obtained on an Illumina HiSeq 4000. To build TCR beta libraries, CDR3 regions were amplified by Arm-PCR using iRepertoire HTBI primers. TCRdb reanalyzed the raw reads on its own, using fastp at Q25 for trimming and MiXCR for clone calling, and kept in-frame beta chains. Each entry merges the rows of one CDR3 protein and shows their most common DNA and genes. The sample table records a few hundred thousand distinct CDR3 sequences; 20% to 25% of these occur just once. The ten most abundant clones make up around 15% of the sample. In the paper's terms, the time point label means: persistent/refractory GD, antithyroid drugs over 5 years with positive TRAb. For both TCR sequencing and RNA sequencing, RNA was extracted from PBMCs in TRIzol.

Sample: peripheral blood mononuclear cells (PBMCs), taken when the disease was refractory, from a patient treated with antithyroid drugs. These receptors came from a female donor with Graves disease.

This clonotype was seen only a few times. The rearrangement joins TRBV5-1 to TRBJ2-7, with D maybe TRBD2 (5 bases). V lost 3 bases and J lost 3, with 10 bases in between. This CDR3 region has 13 residues. Germline-derived CDR1 and CDR2 are SGHRS and YFSETQ. CDR3 in amino acids: CASSSDRDYEQYF. The CDR3 nucleotides read TGCGCCAGCAGCTCAGACCGGGACTACGAGCAGTACTTC.

At least ten counts were recorded for this clonotype. CDR3 region: CASSLGSGRGNQPQHF. The CDR3 nucleotides read TGTGCCAGCAGTTTGGGGTCAGGGAGGGGTAATCAGCCCCAGCATTTT. This sequence joins TRBV12-3 or TRBV12-4 and TRBJ1-5; weak D call: TRBD1 (5 bases). CDR3 length equals 16 residues. V was shortened by 3 bases and J by 4 bases, with 16 bases between the two germline ends.

This clonotype was picked up a small number of times. The chain combines TRBV7-9 with TRBJ1-4; no definite D call. Germline assignment: CDR1 SEHNR and CDR2 FQNEAQ (reference sequence). V lost 1 base, J lost 5 bases, and 11 bases lay in between. This CDR3 has 15 residues. In DNA form, the CDR3 reads TGTGCCAGCAGCTTAGAATGGTCAGTGAATGAAAAACTGTTTTTT. It translates to CASSLEWSVNEKLFF.

This clonotype was observed a handful of times. The chain employs TRBV20-1 and TRBJ2-5, with 11 bases matching TRBD2. The V segment lost 0 bases and the J segment 2 bases; nucleotides outside the gene matches: 8. CDR3 length: 17 residues. The V gene's germline CDR1 is DFQATT and CDR2 SNEGSKA (reference sequence). CDR3 coding DNA: TGCAGTGCTAGAGATTTACTAGCGGGAGTCATTCAAGAGACCCAGTACTTC. Encoded protein: CSARDLLAGVIQETQYF.

This clonotype was detected a few times. The chain couples TRBV28 to TRBJ2-3; perhaps TRBD2 as D (6 bases). V lost 3 bases and J 5 bases, leaving 15 bases between the germline ends. The CDR3 runs 15 residues. In germline, CDR1 is MDHEN, CDR2 SYDVKM. CDR3 sequence reads: CASSFSGAGKDTQYF. The DNA for the CDR3 is TGTGCCAGCAGTTTTTCGGGAGCTGGGAAAGATACGCAGTATTTT.

The V and J genes are TRBV29-1 and TRBJ2-7; 7 bases are shared with TRBD1. This CDR3 contains 13 residues. Germline CDR1 SQVTM, CDR2 ANQGSEA. Trimming took 0 bases from V and 3 from J; bases not matched to a gene: 2. CDR3 sequence reads: CSVEDQGDYEQYF. Here the CDR3 DNA reads TGCAGCGTTGAAGACCAGGGGGACTACGAGCAGTACTTC.

In this sample, this clonotype turned up many times. The CDR3 loop reads CASSAGTRREETQYF. Written as DNA, the CDR3 is TGTGCCAGCAGCGCGGGGACAAGAAGAGAAGAGACCCAGTACTTC. The gene calls are TRBV7-9 and TRBJ2-5, with D perhaps assigned TRBD1 or TRBD2 (6 bases each). Trimming left V 5 bases short and J 3 bases short, with 16 bases between. Germline assignment: CDR1 SEHNR and CDR2 FQNEAQ (reference sequence). The CDR3 sequence is 15 residues long. Drawing the rest from reference TRBV7-9 and TRBJ2-5, the complete variable domain is DTGVSQNPRHKITKRGQNVTFRCDPISEHNRLYWYRQTLGQGPEFLTYFQNEAQLEKSRLLSDRFSAERPKGSFSTLEIQRTEQGDSAMYLCASSAGTRREETQYFGPGTRLLVL.

With respect to this clonotype: A read error is possible here, since a much larger clone lies one base away. The CDR3 does not close with the conserved phenylalanine or tryptophan, likely indicating a read error. CDR3 in amino acids: CASTSRGSHYEQYL. The CDR3 coding sequence is TGTGCCAGCACCTCCCGGGGGTCCCACTACGAGCAGTACCTC. The chain is built from TRBV12-3 or TRBV12-4 and TRBJ2-7; a weak D match, TRBD2 (6 bases). V lost 7 bases and J lost 3, with 16 bases in between. CDR3 size: 14 residues.

This clonotype has a count of ten or more. The chain is built from TRBV10-1 and TRBJ2-3; tentative D call: TRBD1 (6 bases). Trimming removed 0 bases at V and 11 bases at J, with 12 bases between. CDR1 is WNHNN, CDR2 SYGVQD, per germline (reference sequence). The CDR3 loop spans 13 amino acids. For the CDR3, the DNA is TGCGCCAGCAGTGAGTCGGTACAGGGTGAGCAGTATTTT. Its translation is CASSESVQGEQYF.

This clonotype appeared many times. J is TRBJ2-5 and V is TRBV5-1; tentatively, D is TRBD2 (5 bases). CDR1 is SGHRS and CDR2 is YFSETQ in the germline V gene. Trimming pared 6 bases from V and 5 bases from J, leaving 14 bases between. This CDR3 comprises 13 residues. In DNA form, the CDR3 reads TGCGCCAGCATGCGGGCTGGCCGGGAGACCCAGTACTTC. Encoded protein: CASMRAGRETQYF.

This clonotype has ten or more counts. This chain uses TRBV29-1 with TRBJ2-7; TRBD1 aligns across 9 bases. Unmatched junction bases numbered 8, after V lost 4 bases and J lost 4 bases. CDR3 size: 14 residues. Germline CDR1 is SQVTM and CDR2 is ANQGSEA. The CDR3 protein is CSVGSQGALYEQYF. The DNA for the CDR3 is TGCAGCGTTGGGTCACAGGGGGCATTATACGAGCAGTACTTC.

The chain combines TRBV12-3 or TRBV12-4 with TRBJ2-1; unclear D gene. The CDR3 has 12 residues. V was cut by 4 bases and J by 4 bases, with 5 bases left in between. The CDR3 protein is CASSSQYNEQFF. CDR3 DNA: TGTGCCAGCAGTTCTCAGTACAATGAGCAGTTCTTC.